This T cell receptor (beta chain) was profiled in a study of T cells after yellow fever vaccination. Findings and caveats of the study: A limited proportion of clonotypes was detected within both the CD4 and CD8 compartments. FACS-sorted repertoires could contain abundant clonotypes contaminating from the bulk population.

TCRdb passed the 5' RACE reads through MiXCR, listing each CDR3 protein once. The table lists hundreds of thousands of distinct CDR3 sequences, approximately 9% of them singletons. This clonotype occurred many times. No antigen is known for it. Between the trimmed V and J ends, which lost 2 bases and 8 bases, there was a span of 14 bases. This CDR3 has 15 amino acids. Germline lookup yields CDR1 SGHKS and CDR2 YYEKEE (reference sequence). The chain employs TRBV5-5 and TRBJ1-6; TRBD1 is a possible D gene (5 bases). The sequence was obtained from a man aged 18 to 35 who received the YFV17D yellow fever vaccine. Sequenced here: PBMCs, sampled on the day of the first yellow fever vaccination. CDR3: CASSFASGKDSPLHF. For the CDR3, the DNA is TGTGCCAGCAGCTTCGCTTCAGGGAAGGATTCACCCCTCCACTTT. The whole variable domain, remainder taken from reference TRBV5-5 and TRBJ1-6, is DAGVTQSPTHLIKTRGQQVTLRCSPISGHKSVSWYQQVLGQGPQFIFQYYEKEERGRGNFPDRFSARQFPNYSSELNVNALLLGDSALYLCASSFASGKDSPLHFGNGTRLTVT.